This record concerns one T cell receptor (beta chain) sequence. The table came from immunoSEQ multiplex PCR; TCRdb's copy has only in-frame clones and leaves some out. The data contain about 150,000 clones, approximately 94% of them singletons. The data derive from a study of control samples from healthy donors and cancer patients. The CDR3 is 13 residues long. Germline CDR1 reads KGHDR; CDR2 reads SFDVKD. Trimming removed 7 bases from V and 10 bases from J; junction bases left unmatched: 4. The sequenced sample was blood. This receptor was taken from a young man in good health. V usage is TRBV24-1 and J usage is TRBJ1-6; 9 bases are shared with TRBD1. CDR3 residues: CATRGQGGSPLHF. The DNA of the CDR3 is TGTGCCACCAGGGGACAGGGAGGCTCACCCCTCCACTTT.